Here is one TCR beta chain with its context. The data were obtained in a study of CD8+ T cells in alopecia areata. Across the study: Administration of oral tofacitinib to treated patients was at 5 to 10 mg twice daily.

This CDR3 region has 12 residues. Trimming removed 3 bases at V and 8 bases at J, with 13 bases between. Germline V gene lookup returns CDR1 GTSNPN and CDR2 SVGIG (reference sequence). Sequencing templates came from extracted RNA that was reverse transcribed into cDNA. TCRdb keeps only in-frame clones here, not all; method: immunoSEQ multiplex PCR. The sample includes around 270,000 clones, 55% to 75% of them seen just once. Treatment described: oral pan-JAK inhibitor, 5-10 mg twice daily. Punch biopsies of lesional scalp, plus peripheral blood, were taken from alopecia areata patients. The sample was CD4+ T cells sorted from blood, taken at week 24, from a patient treated with tofacitinib. J is TRBJ1-2 and V is TRBV30; D not certain. This receptor was taken from a human donor with alopecia areata. In DNA, the CDR3 is TGTGCCTGGAGAGGCCAGGCGAGGGGCTACACCTTC. Translation: CAWRGQARGYTF.